The source of this T cell receptor beta chain is a study of T-cell reconstitution after alpha-beta-depleted transplantation in children. For TCRbeta, the library was prepared with unique molecular identifiers. TCRdb reprocessed the PCR reads via MiXCR and lists one record per CDR3 protein. The sample includes a few hundred thousand distinct CDR3 sequences, about a tenth of them seen just once. This clonotype was seen just once. A much larger clone sits a single nucleotide away, making a read error possible. Trimming shortened V by 6 bases and J by 12 bases, and 18 bases separated the two germline ends. CDR3 length equals 13 residues.

This receptor was identified in a human donor who donated a stem cell graft to a child with acute myeloid leukemia. The chain has TRBV12-3 or TRBV12-4 and TRBJ2-1; no firm D call. The sequenced sample was PBMCs from the stem cell graft donor, obtained from the stem cell graft. The CDR3 sequence: CASRTDPSYPQFF. The CDR3 nucleotides read TGTGCCAGCAGGACGGACCCCAGCTATCCGCAGTTCTTC.